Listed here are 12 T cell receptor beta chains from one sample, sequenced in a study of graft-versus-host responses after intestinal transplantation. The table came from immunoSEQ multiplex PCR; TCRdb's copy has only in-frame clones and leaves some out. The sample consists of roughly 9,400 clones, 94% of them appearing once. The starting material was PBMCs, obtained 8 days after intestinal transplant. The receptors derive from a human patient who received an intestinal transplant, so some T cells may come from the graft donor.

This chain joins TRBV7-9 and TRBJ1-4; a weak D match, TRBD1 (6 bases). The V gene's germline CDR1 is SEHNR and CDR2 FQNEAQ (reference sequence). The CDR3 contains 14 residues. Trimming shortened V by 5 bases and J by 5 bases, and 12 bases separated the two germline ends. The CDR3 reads CASSLQGTNEKLFF. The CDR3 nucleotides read TGTGCCAGCAGCCTACAAGGGACAAATGAAAAACTGTTTTTT.

The CDR3 coding sequence is TGCGCCAGCAGCCCGACGGGAGGGCAATCCGAGCAGTACTTC. This sequence encodes CASSPTGGQSEQYF. The chain links TRBV4-1 to TRBJ2-7; 8 positions match TRBD2. Germline values: CDR1 MGHRA, CDR2 YSYEKL. The CDR3 totals 14 residues. Losses at the gene ends were 4 bases for V and 6 bases for J; bases not matched to a gene: 8.

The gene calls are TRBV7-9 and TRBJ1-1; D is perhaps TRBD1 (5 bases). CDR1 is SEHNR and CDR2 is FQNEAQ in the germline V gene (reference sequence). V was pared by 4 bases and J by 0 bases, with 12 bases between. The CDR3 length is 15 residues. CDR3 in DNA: TGTGCCAGCAGCTGGGACCTAGGGGTGAACACTGAAGCTTTCTTT. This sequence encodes CASSWDLGVNTEAFF.

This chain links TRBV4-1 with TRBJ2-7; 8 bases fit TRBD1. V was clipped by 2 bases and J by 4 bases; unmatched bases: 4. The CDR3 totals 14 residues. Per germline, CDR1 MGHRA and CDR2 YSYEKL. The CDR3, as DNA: TGCGCCAGCAGCCAATCAGGGGGCGGTTACGAGCAGTACTTC. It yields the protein CASSQSGGGYEQYF.

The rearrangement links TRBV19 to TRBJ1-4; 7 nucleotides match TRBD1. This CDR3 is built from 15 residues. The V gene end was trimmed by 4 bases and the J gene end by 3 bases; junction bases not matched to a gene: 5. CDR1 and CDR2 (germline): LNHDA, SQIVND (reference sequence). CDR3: CASSTRDSSNEKLFF. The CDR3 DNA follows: TGTGCCAGTAGTACCCGGGACAGCTCTAATGAAAAACTGTTTTTT. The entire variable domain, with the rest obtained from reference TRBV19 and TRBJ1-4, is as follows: DGGITQSPKYLFRKEGQNVTLSCEQNLNHDAMYWYRQDPGQGLRLIYYSQIVNDFQKGDIAEGYSVSREKKESFPLTVTSAQKNPTAFYLCASSTRDSSNEKLFFGSGTQLSVL.

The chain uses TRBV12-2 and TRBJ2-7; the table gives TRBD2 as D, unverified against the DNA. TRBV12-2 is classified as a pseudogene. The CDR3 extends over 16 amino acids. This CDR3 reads CASRLAPSGGPYEQYF. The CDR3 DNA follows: TGTGCAAGTCGCTTAGCGCCTAGCGGGGGTCCCTACGAGCAGTACTTC.

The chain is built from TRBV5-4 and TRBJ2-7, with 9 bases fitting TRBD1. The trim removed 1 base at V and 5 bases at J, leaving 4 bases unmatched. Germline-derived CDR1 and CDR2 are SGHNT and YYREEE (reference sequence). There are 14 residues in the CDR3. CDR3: CASSLRTGVNEQYF. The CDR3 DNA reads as TGTGCCAGCAGCTTGAGGACAGGGGTTAACGAGCAGTACTTC.

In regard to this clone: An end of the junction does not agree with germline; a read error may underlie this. For the CDR3, the DNA is TGCGCCCGCAGCTGGGGTCCGGGGGGCGCCTTGGGGGAGCAGTACTTC. Its protein product is CARSWGPGGALGEQYF. The rearrangement joins TRBV4-1 to TRBJ2-7, with a possible D match to TRBD2 (7 bases). Germline CDR1 MGHRA, CDR2 YSYEKL. The CDR3 length is 16 residues.

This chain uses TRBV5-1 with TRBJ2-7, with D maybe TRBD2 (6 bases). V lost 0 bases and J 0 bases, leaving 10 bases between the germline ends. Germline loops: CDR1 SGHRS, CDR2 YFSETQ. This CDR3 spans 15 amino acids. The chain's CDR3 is CASSLVGGSSYEQYF. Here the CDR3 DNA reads TGCGCCAGCAGCTTGGTTGGGGGGAGCTCCTACGAGCAGTACTTC.

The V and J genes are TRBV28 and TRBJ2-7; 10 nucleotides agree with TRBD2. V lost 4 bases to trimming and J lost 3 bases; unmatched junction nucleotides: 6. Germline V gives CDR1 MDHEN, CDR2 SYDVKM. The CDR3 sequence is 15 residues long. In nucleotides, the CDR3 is TGTGCCAGCAGTTCCCCGGCTAGCGGGGGCTACGAGCAGTACTTC. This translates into CASSSPASGGYEQYF.

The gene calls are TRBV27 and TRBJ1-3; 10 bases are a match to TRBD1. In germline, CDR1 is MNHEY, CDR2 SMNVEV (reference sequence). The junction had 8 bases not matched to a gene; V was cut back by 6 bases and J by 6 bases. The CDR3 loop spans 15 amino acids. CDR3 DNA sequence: TGTGCCAGCAGGTCCGGGACAGGGGCCCAAAACACCATATATTTT. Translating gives CASRSGTGAQNTIYF.

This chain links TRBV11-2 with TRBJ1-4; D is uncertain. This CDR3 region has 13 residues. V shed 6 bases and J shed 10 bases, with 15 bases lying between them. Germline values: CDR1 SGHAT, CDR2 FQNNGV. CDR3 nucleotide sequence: TGTGCCAGCAGTCCGAGTGGCACCGGAAAACTGTTTTTT. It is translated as CASSPSGTGKLFF.